Listed here are 29 T cell receptor beta chains from one sample, sequenced in a study of post-analysis software for immune sequencing data. Study-wide findings and caveats: TRBV segments more frequent in patients than in controls numbered several and included TRBV5-6, TRBV5-1 and TRBV20-1.

For these receptors, no antigen is known. TCR beta cDNA libraries had unique molecular identifiers. TCRdb re-derived calls from the PCR reads in MiXCR, one entry per CDR3 protein. Found here are around 250,000 distinct CDR3 sequences, 35% to 40% of them singletons; the top ten hold approximately 4.6%. The sample consisted of blood. The receptors were gathered from a girl aged 5 to 17 with multiple sclerosis.

This chain connects TRBV9 to TRBJ2-7; TRBD1 matches 10 bases. The J call may be incorrect, as the DNA end agrees better with TRBJ2-5. Germline assignment: CDR1 SGDLS and CDR2 YYNGEE. CDR3 size: 15 residues. CDR3 bases: TGTGCCAGCAGCGTTTCCGGGACAGGGGAAGAGACCCAGTACTTC. Translation: CASSVSGTGEETQYF.

Comment on this clonotype: A much larger clone lies one base from this, so it may be a read error. The chain employs TRBV29-1 and TRBJ2-5; the D gene is possibly TRBD2 (6 bases). The CDR3 length is 11 residues. Germline V gene sequence: CDR1 SQVTM, CDR2 ANQGSEA. The CDR3 DNA sequence: TGCAGGACGGGACTCCAAGAGACCCAGTACTTC. It is translated as CRTGLQETQYF.

The genes are TRBV29-1 and TRBJ1-2, with D possibly matching TRBD1 (6 bases). CDR3 length equals 13 residues. The V gene lost 7 bases and the J gene lost 4 bases, with 16 bases spanning the gap. Per the germline V gene, CDR1 is SQVTM and CDR2 is ANQGSEA. CDR3 sequence: CSAVTGKGYGYTF. The CDR3 DNA is TGCAGCGCAGTAACAGGGAAGGGCTATGGCTACACCTTC.

The table lists this clonotype with a count of one. The chain uses TRBV7-2 and TRBJ2-7, with 10 bases lining up with TRBD2. CDR1 SGHTA and CDR2 FQGNSA come from the germline V gene. The CDR3 is 15 residues long. Trimming took 5 bases from V and 9 from J; bases not matched to a gene: 13. This CDR3 reads CASSQLAGPLNRQYF. Written as DNA, the CDR3 is TGTGCCAGCAGCCAACTAGCGGGACCCCTTAACCGGCAGTACTTC.

This clonotype was counted at least ten times. This chain joins TRBV9 and TRBJ2-1; 10 nucleotides match TRBD2. The V gene end was trimmed by 4 bases and the J gene end by 9 bases; junction bases not matched to a gene: 13. The CDR3 is 16 amino acids. Germline assignment: CDR1 SGDLS and CDR2 YYNGEE. The CDR3 DNA is TGTGCCAGCAGCCCCCGGACTAGCGGAACGCATGCTGAGCAGTTCTTC. Residues: CASSPRTSGTHAEQFF. The entire variable domain, with the rest obtained from reference TRBV9 and TRBJ2-1, is as follows: DSGVTQTPKHLITATGQRVTLRCSPRSGDLSVYWYQQSLDQGLQFLIQYYNGEERAKGNILERFSAQQFPDLHSELNLSSLELGDSALYFCASSPRTSGTHAEQFFGPGTRLTVL.

V and J are TRBV13 and TRBJ2-5; D may correspond to TRBD1 or TRBD2 (6 bases each). The CDR3 covers 14 residues. Trimming shortened V by 5 bases and J by 4 bases, and 14 bases separated the two germline ends. CDR1 and CDR2 from the germline V gene are PRHDT and FYEKMQ (reference sequence). The CDR3 here is CASSPQGGGETQYF. In DNA form, the CDR3 reads TGTGCCAGCAGCCCTCAAGGGGGAGGAGAGACCCAGTACTTC.

For this clonotype: A much larger clone differs by one base, so this may be a read error. V usage is TRBV5-4 and J usage is TRBJ2-5, with TRBD2 matching over 8 bases. V lost 2 bases, J lost 11 bases, and 17 bases stayed unmatched. The germline CDR1 and CDR2 sequences are SGHNT and YYREEE (reference sequence). The CDR3 extends over 16 amino acids. CDR3 nucleotides: TGTGCCAGCAGCTTTGGCCTAGCGGGCGCGTACAATGAGCAGTACTTC. Translating it yields CASSFGLAGAYNEQYF.

This clonotype was detected a few times. This may be a read error, as it is one base from a much larger clone. The gene calls are TRBV5-1 and TRBJ1-5; D is ambiguous. The CDR3 runs 13 residues. CDR1 is SGHRS and CDR2 is YFSETQ in the germline V gene. V was pared by 0 bases and J by 9 bases, with 10 bases between. CDR3 nucleotides: TGCGCCAGCAGCTTGGAGGGAGGTCGGCCCCAGCATTTT. Translating gives CASSLEGGRPQHF.

This clonotype was recorded at least ten times. The genes are TRBV29-1 and TRBJ2-1; D might be TRBD1 or TRBD2, each matching 5 bases. V was cut by 3 bases and J by 1 base, with 13 bases left in between. CDR3 length: 15 residues. Germline assignment: CDR1 SQVTM and CDR2 ANQGSEA. CDR3 sequence: CSVEGDTKSYNEQFF. The CDR3 DNA reads as TGCAGCGTTGAGGGGGATACCAAATCCTACAATGAGCAGTTCTTC.

This clonotype was picked up a small number of times. This chain links TRBV2 with TRBJ1-1, with TRBD1 as a possible D gene (5 bases). This CDR3 is built from 17 residues. The germline V and J ends were trimmed by 6 bases and 0 bases, with 20 bases remaining between them. CDR1 and CDR2 (germline): SNHLY, FYNNEI. In nucleotides, the CDR3 is TGTGCCAGCAGAGCAGGGTTCGGCCTGGGTGTGAACACTGAAGCTTTCTTT. It translates to CASRAGFGLGVNTEAFF. The entire variable domain, with the rest obtained from reference TRBV2 and TRBJ1-1, is as follows: EPEVTQTPSHQVTQMGQEVILRCVPISNHLYFYWYRQILGQKVEFLVSFYNNEISEKSEIFDDQFSVERPDGSNFTLKIRSTKLEDSAMYFCASRAGFGLGVNTEAFFGQGTRLTVV.

Turning to this clonotype: The junction differs from germline at one of its ends, possibly a read error. V gene TRBV5-1 combines with J gene TRBJ2-1; maybe TRBD2 (6 bases). The DNA end lines up better with TRBJ2-7; the J call may be wrong. The CDR3 extends over 17 amino acids. Germline assignment: CDR1 SGHRS and CDR2 YFSETQ. Here the CDR3 reads CANSLSGSGLTYNEQYF. The CDR3 nucleotides read TGCGCCAACAGCTTGTCCGGGAGCGGCCTCACTTACAATGAGCAGTACTTC.

This clonotype was seen more than once but under ten times. The chain carries TRBV5-6 and TRBJ1-4; unclear D gene. The CDR3 length is 15 residues. Germline CDR1 SGHDT, CDR2 YYEEEE. Deletions cut 0 bases from V and 8 bases from J, with 14 bases between. The CDR3: CASSLAGTPSEKLFF. CDR3 sequence (DNA): TGTGCCAGCAGCTTGGCTGGAACCCCATCCGAAAAACTGTTTTTT.

The rearrangement joins TRBV5-1 to TRBJ2-3; no definite D call. Germline CDR1 is SGHRS and CDR2 is YFSETQ. V lost 2 bases and J 3 bases, leaving 10 bases between the germline ends. CDR3 length: 14 amino acids. The CDR3 here is CASSLGEITDTQYF. DNA for the CDR3: TGCGCCAGCAGCTTAGGCGAAATAACAGATACGCAGTATTTT.

The chain combines TRBV5-1 with TRBJ2-1, with TRBD2 matching over 15 bases. The CDR3 length is 20 residues. Germline values: CDR1 SGHRS, CDR2 YFSETQ. With 0 bases clipped from V and 3 bases from J, the junction kept 10 bases outside the gene matches. The CDR3 sequence: CASSLGTSGGAGSLYNEQFF. CDR3 nucleotide sequence: TGCGCCAGCAGCTTGGGGACTAGCGGGGGGGCGGGCTCTCTCTACAATGAGCAGTTCTTC.

Regarding this clonotype: Sequence at one end of the junction differs from germline and may be a read error. V and J are TRBV6-2 or TRBV6-3 and TRBJ2-6; D possibly uses TRBD1 or TRBD2 (5 bases each). CDR1 is MNHEY and CDR2 is SVGEGT in the germline V gene. This CDR3 is 17 amino acids long. Here the CDR3 reads CASSPGHSSSGTNALTF. The CDR3 DNA follows: TGTGCCAGCAGCCCCGGACACTCTAGCTCTGGGACCAACGCCCTGACTTTC.

This clonotype came up many times. The chain links TRBV6-5 to TRBJ2-7, with 9 bases identical to TRBD1. There are 14 residues in the CDR3. Germline CDR1 MNHEY, CDR2 SVGAGI. V trimming: 6 bases; J trimming: 1 base; junction bases outside the gene matches: 4. The CDR3 nucleotides read TGTGCCAGCAGGGACAGGGGAGGTTCCTACGAGCAGTACTTC. Translation: CASRDRGGSYEQYF.

The chain employs TRBV2 and TRBJ2-5, with D possibly TRBD2 on 5 matching bases. The V gene's germline CDR1 is SNHLY and CDR2 FYNNEI. This CDR3 contains 13 residues. Trimming stripped 6 bases from V and 11 bases from J, with 19 bases between. CDR3 nucleotide sequence: TGTGCCAGCAGCTTTACCGGGGATGGGGAGCAGTACTTC. It translates to CASSFTGDGEQYF. Complete variable domain (other parts from reference TRBV2 and TRBJ2-5): EPEVTQTPSHQVTQMGQEVILRCVPISNHLYFYWYRQILGQKVEFLVSFYNNEISEKSEIFDDQFSVERPDGSNFTLKIRSTKLEDSAMYFCASSFTGDGEQYFGPGTRLLVL.

This clonotype was seen repeatedly, ten times or more. V usage is TRBV29-1 and J usage is TRBJ1-2; 8 positions agree with TRBD1. Germline V gene lookup returns CDR1 SQVTM and CDR2 ANQGSEA. With V trimmed by 7 bases and J by 4 bases, 11 bases remained unmatched. This CDR3 spans 14 amino acids. In DNA form, the CDR3 reads TGCAGCGGCACCGGAACAGGGGGTTCCTATGGCTACACCTTC. Protein: CSGTGTGGSYGYTF.

As regards this clonotype: Just one base apart from a much larger clone, this may be a read error. This chain uses TRBV20-1 with TRBJ2-5; 9 bases are a match to TRBD2. The CDR3 extends over 14 amino acids. V gave up 1 base and J gave up 11 bases; unmatched junction bases: 11. Germline-derived CDR1 and CDR2 are DFQATT and SNEGSKA (reference sequence). The CDR3 bases are TGCAGTGCTAGAGGACTAGCGGTTGGAGATGAGCAGTACTTC. Its translation is CSARGLAVGDEQYF.

This clonotype showed up many times. J is TRBJ2-3 and V is TRBV7-9; 8 nucleotides align to TRBD2. The germline CDR1 and CDR2 sequences are SEHNR and FQNEAQ (reference sequence). The CDR3 is 17 amino acids. The V segment lost 4 bases and the J segment 2 bases; nucleotides outside the gene matches: 11. The DNA for the CDR3 is TGTGCCAGCAGCTCGACCGCGGGGCGGGGGGTCACAGATACGCAGTATTTT. Encoded protein: CASSSTAGRGVTDTQYF.

This chain joins TRBV7-2 and TRBJ1-5, with unresolved D. The germline CDR1 and CDR2 sequences are SGHTA and FQGNSA. The CDR3 runs 15 residues. The V and J ends lost 5 bases and 4 bases respectively, with 15 bases between them. The CDR3: CASSQGRAPNQPQHF. CDR3 coding DNA: TGTGCCAGCAGCCAAGGCCGGGCCCCTAATCAGCCCCAGCATTTT.

This clonotype has a handful of counts. A much larger clone sits a single nucleotide away, making a read error possible. The chain is built from TRBV7-2 and TRBJ2-5, with TRBD2 identical over 12 bases. The J segment lost 5 bases and the V segment lost 4 bases, leaving 8 bases of the junction unmatched. The CDR3 totals 16 residues. Germline V gives CDR1 SGHTA, CDR2 FQGNSA. CDR3 in DNA: TGTGCCAGCAGCTCCCCTCGACTAGCGGGAGAGGAGACCCAGTACTTC. It translates to CASSSPRLAGEETQYF.

This clonotype is a singleton in its sample. Since a much larger clone is just one base distant, this may be a read error. The chain carries TRBV2 and TRBJ2-5, with 8 nucleotides matching TRBD2. There are 16 residues in the CDR3. The trim removed 3 bases at V and 2 bases at J, leaving 8 bases unmatched. The V gene's germline CDR1 is SNHLY and CDR2 FYNNEI. The CDR3 DNA follows: TGTGCCAGCAGTGATGTGCTAGCGGGTTTACAAGAGACCCAGTACTTC. It encodes CASSDVLAGLQETQYF.

This sequence joins TRBV9 and TRBJ1-6, with 10 bases identical to TRBD1. CDR3 length equals 15 residues. V shed 3 bases and J 7 bases; nucleotides not matched to a gene: 4. Germline-derived CDR1 and CDR2 are SGDLS and YYNGEE. The CDR3 DNA follows: TGTGCCAGCAGCGAGGGGACAGGGGCGAATTCACCCCTCCACTTT. As protein: CASSEGTGANSPLHF.

The chain uses TRBV28 and TRBJ2-6, with D perhaps matching TRBD2 (5 bases). The CDR3 spans 15 residues. The V gene's germline CDR1 is MDHEN and CDR2 SYDVKM. Deletions cut 5 bases from V and 4 bases from J, with 12 bases between. This chain's CDR3 is CASSTTSGGANVLTF. The CDR3, as DNA: TGTGCCAGCAGTACGACATCGGGAGGGGCCAACGTCCTGACTTTC.

Concerning this clonotype itself: This clone may be a read error of a much larger clone one base away. The chain employs TRBV4-1 and TRBJ2-6; no clear D. This CDR3 is built from 16 residues. Germline lookup yields CDR1 MGHRA and CDR2 YSYEKL. DNA for the CDR3: TGCGCCAACAGCCAAGACTGGGTGGCTGGGGCCAACGTCCTGACTTTC. It codes for CANSQDWVAGANVLTF.

This clonotype was seen ten or more times. V is TRBV18 and J is TRBJ2-1; 11 bases align to TRBD1. Trimming at V came to 3 bases and at J to 2 bases, leaving 3 bases not matched to a gene. The CDR3 length is 16 residues. CDR1 and CDR2 (germline): KGHSH, LQKENI. CDR3 nucleotides: TGTGCCAGCTCACCCCCGGGACAGGGGGCCTACAATGAGCAGTTCTTC. Its translation: CASSPPGQGAYNEQFF. Variable domain in full (rest from reference TRBV18 and TRBJ2-1): NAGVMQNPRHLVRRRGQEARLRCSPMKGHSHVYWYRQLPEEGLKFMVYLQKENIIDESGMPKERFSAEFPKEGPSILRIQQVVRGDSAAYFCASSPPGQGAYNEQFFGPGTRLTVL.

This chain links TRBV20-1 with TRBJ1-2; D may be TRBD1 (6 bases). Germline-derived CDR1 and CDR2 are DFQATT and SNEGSKA (reference sequence). Trimming stripped 0 bases from V and 7 bases from J, with 12 bases between. The CDR3 has 13 amino acids. The CDR3 coding sequence is TGCAGTGCTAGAGAAAGAGGGACACCTGGCTACACCTTC. Amino acid sequence: CSARERGTPGYTF.

This clonotype has only a few counts. Sequence at one end of the junction differs from germline and may be a read error. The rearrangement joins TRBV5-6 to TRBJ1-1; D not certain. Germline CDR1 and CDR2: SGHDT and YYEEEE. The CDR3 covers 17 residues. CDR3 loop: CAGSLAWAAVQLTEAFF. DNA of the CDR3: TGTGCCGGCAGCTTGGCTTGGGCGGCAGTGCAGCTCACTGAAGCTTTCTTT.